This T cell receptor (beta chain) was sequenced for a study of blood T cell repertoires in COVID-19. About the study: Sources were T cells, B-cell-depleted T cells, or PBMCs; the material itself was cDNA or gDNA.

There are a few counts of this clone. In the authors' methods: It was from reference gene primer amplification that nucleated cell counts were estimated. The method was immunoSEQ multiplex PCR; TCRdb's version includes in-frame clones alone and lacks a portion of them. The D gene and trimming were derived from the DNA, and the V and J assignments and clone size from that table. This sample yields roughly 180,000 clones, of which 70% to 90% are seen a single time; about 5.6% belongs to the top ten. Source material: peripheral blood. The receptor was isolated from a woman between 50 and 59 years old with COVID-19, enrolled during active disease.

The DNA for the CDR3 is TGTGCCAGCAGTAACAGGGGAGGTCATTCACCCCTCCACTTT. Its translation: CASSNRGGHSPLHF. The V call is TRBV27, the J call TRBJ1-6; 7 bases match TRBD1. Looked up from germline, CDR1 is MNHEY and CDR2 is SMNVEV (reference sequence). CDR3 length: 14 amino acids. J lost 8 bases, V lost 5 bases, and 6 bases had no gene match.